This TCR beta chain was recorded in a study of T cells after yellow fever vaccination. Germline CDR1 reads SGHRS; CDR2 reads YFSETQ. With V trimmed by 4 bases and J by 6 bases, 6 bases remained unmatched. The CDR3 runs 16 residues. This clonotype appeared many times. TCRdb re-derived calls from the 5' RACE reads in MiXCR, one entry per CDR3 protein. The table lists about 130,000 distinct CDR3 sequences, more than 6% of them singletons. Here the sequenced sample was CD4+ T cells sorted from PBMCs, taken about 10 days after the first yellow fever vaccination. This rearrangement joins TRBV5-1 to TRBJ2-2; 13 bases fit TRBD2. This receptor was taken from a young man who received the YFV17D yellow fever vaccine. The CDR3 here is CASSPGLAGVSGELFF. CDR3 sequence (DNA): TGCGCCAGCAGCCCCGGACTAGCGGGGGTCTCCGGGGAGCTGTTTTTT.